This is a list of T cell receptor beta chains from one sample in a study of cytomegalovirus exposure and HLA in healthy donors. Clones were read by immunoSEQ multiplex PCR, and TCRdb kept only the in-frame ones, dropping some. This sample has around 150,000 clones; roughly 80% occur once, and the top ten carry approximately 7%. The sequenced sample was PBMCs. The origin of the receptors is a woman in her twenties or thirties in good health and CMV-seropositive. The CDR3 runs from the conserved cysteine through the conserved F or W. Each record gives: J gene, clone size, V gene, D gene, CDR3 DNA, CDR3 protein. A D gene is named only where the DNA matches it firmly. For some rows the clone size is stated as once, few or many, or as a class when expanded; others skip it.

TRBJ2-3 - TRBV2 - TGTGCCAGCAGTGCCAGACGAGGGTACACGCAGTATTTT CASSARRGYTQYF
TRBJ1-4 few TRBV6-5 TRBD1 TGTGCCACCCGGGACAGCTCAACTAATGAAAAACTGTTTTTT CATRDSSTNEKLFF
TRBJ2-7 - TRBV29-1 TRBD1 TGCAGCGTTGGACAGGGCGGGCTCTACGAGCAGTACTTC CSVGQGGLYEQYF
TRBJ2-7 few TRBV5-1 - TGCGCCAGCAGCTTAAACCCGGGACACCGATACGAGCAGTACTTC CASSLNPGHRYEQYF
TRBJ2-7 few TRBV7-3 - TGTGCCAGCAGCCTCGAGGGGGGGGTGTTCTCCTACGAGCAGTACTTC CASSLEGGVFSYEQYF
TRBJ1-1 - TRBV4-3 - TGCGCCAGCAGCCGAGGTTCTTACACTGAAGCTTTCTTT CASSRGSYTEAFF
TRBJ1-4 - TRBV4-2 - TGTGCCAGCAGCCCTACCGGGTCAGCAACTAATGAAAAACTGTTTTTT CASSPTGSATNEKLFF
TRBJ1-1 - TRBV7-2 TRBD1 TGTGCCAGCAGCATCATCCGGGACAGGGGCTTCAACACTGAAGCTTTCTTT CASSIIRDRGFNTEAFF
TRBJ1-1 - TRBV7-9 - TGTGCCAGCAGCTTAGCCAGGGCCTCTGAAGCTTTCTTT CASSLARASEAFF
TRBJ2-3 few TRBV2 TRBD1 TGTGCCAGCAGGGGACAGTACTCCACAGATACGCAGTATTTT CASRGQYSTDTQYF
TRBJ1-6 - TRBV6-1 - TGTGCCAGCAGTGAAGTTTGGGGCCCCCTCTATAATTCACCCCTCCACTTT CASSEVWGPLYNSPLHF
TRBJ1-1 - TRBV6-5 - TGTGCCAGCAGAAGGCAGGGTGAAGCTTTCTTT CASRRQGEAFF
TRBJ2-5 few TRBV4-3 - TGCGCCAGCAGCCAAGTGACGGGGGAAGAGACCCAGTACTTC CASSQVTGEETQYF
TRBJ2-1 - TRBV7-3 - TGTGCCAGCAGCTTCGAACAGGGCTACAATGAGCAGTTCTTC CASSFEQGYNEQFF
TRBJ2-3 - TRBV7-3 TRBD2 TGTGCCAGCAGCTTAGTAGTCTCCGGGGGGCGGGGGGCAGATACGCAGTATTTT CASSLVVSGGRGADTQYF
TRBJ2-7 - TRBV4-2 - TGTGCCAGCAGCCGCGAGGACAGCTCCTACGAGCAGTACTTC CASSREDSSYEQYF
TRBJ2-2 - TRBV7-9 - TGTGCCAGCATCCCCCCGTGGCTAGGAAACACCGGGGAGCTGTTTTTT CASIPPWLGNTGELFF
TRBJ1-2 - TRBV6-6 - TGTGCCAGCAGTTCCTCGAGAAGCTATGGCTACACCTTC CASSSSRSYGYTF
TRBJ2-7 - TRBV18 TRBD1 TGTGCCAGCTCCGGGGACAGGGGAGAGGAGCAGTACTTC CASSGDRGEEQYF
TRBJ2-6 - TRBV18 TRBD1 TGTGCCAGCTCACCACTTATACAGGGGGCGGCCAACGTCCTGACTTTC CASSPLIQGAANVLTF
TRBJ1-5 - TRBV27 TRBD1 TGTGCCAGCAGTTTAAGGGACAGCTACCAGCCCCAGCATTTT CASSLRDSYQPQHF
TRBJ1-1 - TRBV6-5 - TGTGCCAGCAGTTACAGGCGGGGGGGCAACACTGAAGCTTTCTTT CASSYRRGGNTEAFF
TRBJ2-5 - TRBV5-1 TRBD2 TGCGCCAGCACGCCGGGGGGGCCGGGGGAGACCCAGTACTTC CASTPGGPGETQYF
TRBJ1-1 - TRBV5-6 - TGTGCCAGCAGCCCCCCCCCGGGACATCGAAACACTGAAGCTTTCTTT CASSPPPGHRNTEAFF
TRBJ1-5 - TRBV11-3 - TGTGCCAGCTCCTTTTTACAGGGCGGCAATCAGCCCCAGCATTTT CASSFLQGGNQPQHF
TRBJ2-1 - TRBV25-1 - TGTGCCAGCACTGGGCCCCCCAGGACCTACAATGAGCAGTTCTTC CASTGPPRTYNEQFF
TRBJ2-2 once TRBV7-3 TRBD1 TGTGCCAGCAGCCCCTCCGGGACAGGGGGCCCCGGGGAGCTGTTTTTT CASSPSGTGGPGELFF
TRBJ2-2 - TRBV27 TRBD1 TGTGCCAGCAGTCCCCCGACAGGGGAGTGCACCGGGGAGCTGTTTTTT CASSPPTGECTGELFF
TRBJ1-4 - TRBV5-1 TRBD1 TGCGCCAGCAGCTTGTGGGACAGGGATGAAAAACTGTTTTTT CASSLWDRDEKLFF
TRBJ1-2 - TRBV6-4 TRBD1 TGTGCCAGCAGTGTGTCAGGGGGCGGTGGCTACACCTTC CASSVSGGGGYTF
TRBJ1-1 - TRBV6-6 TRBD1 TGTGCCAGCAGTTCCACATCCGCAGGGGGCGCATCCGCTTTCTTT CASSSTSAGGASAFF
TRBJ1-1 - TRBV5-4 - TGTGCCAGCAGCTTGGCAGGGACAAACACTGAAGCTTTCTTT CASSLAGTNTEAFF
TRBJ1-4 once TRBV4-3 - TGCGCCAGCAAAAGGGGACGGGGGGGAGAAAAACTGTTTTTT CASKRGRGGEKLFF
TRBJ1-1 - TRBV7-2 TRBD1 TGTGCCAGCAGCAGGGACAGGGCCCTTGAAGCTTTCTTT CASSRDRALEAFF
TRBJ1-2 - TRBV5-8 TRBD1 TGTGCCAGCAGTCACAAGCCTGGACAGGGCCTTAACTATGGCTACACCTTC CASSHKPGQGLNYGYTF
TRBJ1-5 - TRBV7-9 TRBD1 TGTTCCAGCAGCTTGGGGACAGGTCGATATGACCAGCCCCAGCATTTT CSSSLGTGRYDQPQHF
TRBJ1-1 - TRBV2 - TGTGCCAGCAGTGAGAGGGTTAATGCCTTTGAAGCTTTCTTT CASSERVNAFEAFF
TRBJ1-2 - TRBV29-1 - TGCAGCGTTTATAGACTAACCACTCTAAACTATGGCTACACCTTC CSVYRLTTLNYGYTF
TRBJ2-7 few TRBV2 - TGTGCCAGCAGTGTTGGCCTTTCCTACGAGCAGTACTTC CASSVGLSYEQYF
TRBJ2-7 once TRBV10-3 TRBD2 TGTGCCATCAGTGCCGGACTAGCGGGGGTCAACGAGCAGTACTTC CAISAGLAGVNEQYF
TRBJ2-2 - TRBV15 - TGTGCCGCTAAAAGGGGGGGCCGGTCCGCCGGGGAGCTGTTTTTT CAAKRGGRSAGELFF
TRBJ2-7 - TRBV28 TRBD1 TGTGCCAGCAGGGAACAGGGGAGCTCCTACGAGCAGTACTTC CASREQGSSYEQYF
TRBJ2-3 - TRBV7-2 TRBD1 TGTGCCAGCAGCTTCGACAGGGGAGGCACAGATACGCAGTATTTT CASSFDRGGTDTQYF
TRBJ2-3 few TRBV19 TRBD1 TGTGCCAGTAGTATAGACCGACCGACAGGGATGTCGAGCAGGGTGCAGTATTTT CASSIDRPTGMSSRVQYF
TRBJ2-7 - TRBV5-4 TRBD2 TGTGCCAGCAGCCCGGGGGGGCGGGGGCCCAACTACGAGCAGTACTTC CASSPGGRGPNYEQYF
TRBJ1-6 - TRBV4-3 TRBD1 TGCGCCAGCAGCCAAGCTCTAGTGGGCAGGGGGGTTTCACCCCTCCACTTT CASSQALVGRGVSPLHF
TRBJ1-3 - TRBV5-1 - TGCGCCAGTCGGAGAGACTCTGGAAACACCATATATTTT CASRRDSGNTIYF
TRBJ2-2 - TRBV28 - TGTGCCAGCAGTTTGGGGGGTACGAGCACCGGGGAGCTGTTTTTT CASSLGGTSTGELFF
TRBJ2-1 - TRBV15 TRBD2 TGTGCCACCAGCAGGCGGGGGGGCTCCTACAATGAGCAGTTCTTC CATSRRGGSYNEQFF
TRBJ1-5 - TRBV6-5 - TGTGCCAGCAGTTACGGGGTGGGGGGTCAGCCCCAGCATTTT CASSYGVGGQPQHF
TRBJ2-3 once TRBV5-1 TRBD2 TGCGCCAGCAGCACCGAGACTAGCGGGGGGAGGGTGGATTTT CASSTETSGGRVDF
TRBJ2-5 - TRBV7-2 TRBD2 TGTGCCAGCAGCTTCTTGGGACTAGCGGGGGCCACAGGGACCCAGTACTTC CASSFLGLAGATGTQYF